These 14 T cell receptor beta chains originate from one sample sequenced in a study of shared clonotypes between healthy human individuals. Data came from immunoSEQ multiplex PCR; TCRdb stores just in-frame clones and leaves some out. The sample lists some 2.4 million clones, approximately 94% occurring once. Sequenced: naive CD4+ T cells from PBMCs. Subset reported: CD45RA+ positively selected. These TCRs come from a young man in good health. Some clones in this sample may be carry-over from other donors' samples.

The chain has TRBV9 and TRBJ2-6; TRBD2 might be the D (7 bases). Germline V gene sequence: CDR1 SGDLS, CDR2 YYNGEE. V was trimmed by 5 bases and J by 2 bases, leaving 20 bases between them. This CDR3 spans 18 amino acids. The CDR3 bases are TGTGCCAGCAGTGATACGGGGGGCTTAGGTACTGGGGCCAACGTCCTGACTTTC. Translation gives CASSDTGGLGTGANVLTF.

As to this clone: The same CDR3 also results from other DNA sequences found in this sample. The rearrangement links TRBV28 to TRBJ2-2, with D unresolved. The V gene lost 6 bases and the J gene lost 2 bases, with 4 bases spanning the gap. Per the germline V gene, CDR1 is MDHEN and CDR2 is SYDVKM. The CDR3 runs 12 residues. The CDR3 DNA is TGTGCCAGCAGCAGAAACACCGGGGAGCTGTTTTTT. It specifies CASSRNTGELFF.

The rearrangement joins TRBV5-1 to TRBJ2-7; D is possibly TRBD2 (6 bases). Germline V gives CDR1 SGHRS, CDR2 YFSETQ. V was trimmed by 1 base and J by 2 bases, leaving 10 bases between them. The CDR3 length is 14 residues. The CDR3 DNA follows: TGCGCCAGCAGCTTGTTGCCGGGGGCCTACGAGCAGTACTTC. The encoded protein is CASSLLPGAYEQYF.

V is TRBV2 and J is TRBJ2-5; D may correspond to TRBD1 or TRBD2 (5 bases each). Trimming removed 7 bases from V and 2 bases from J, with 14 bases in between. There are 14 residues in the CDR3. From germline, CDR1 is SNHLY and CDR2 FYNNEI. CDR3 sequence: CASNKVRGQETQYF. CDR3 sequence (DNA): TGTGCCAGCAATAAAGTGAGGGGACAAGAGACCCAGTACTTC.

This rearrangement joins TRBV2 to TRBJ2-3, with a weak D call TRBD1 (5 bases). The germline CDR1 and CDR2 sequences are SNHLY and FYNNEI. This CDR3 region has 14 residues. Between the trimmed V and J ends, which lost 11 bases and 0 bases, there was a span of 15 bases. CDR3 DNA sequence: TGTGCCCCCAAGGTGGGGCTTAGCACAGATACGCAGTATTTT. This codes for CAPKVGLSTDTQYF.

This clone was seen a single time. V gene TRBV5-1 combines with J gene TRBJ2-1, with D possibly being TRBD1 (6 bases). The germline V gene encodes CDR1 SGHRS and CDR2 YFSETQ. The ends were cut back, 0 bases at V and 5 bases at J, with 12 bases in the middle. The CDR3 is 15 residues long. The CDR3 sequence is CASSLVVTGHNEQFF. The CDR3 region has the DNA TGCGCCAGCAGCTTGGTGGTGACAGGCCACAATGAGCAGTTCTTC.

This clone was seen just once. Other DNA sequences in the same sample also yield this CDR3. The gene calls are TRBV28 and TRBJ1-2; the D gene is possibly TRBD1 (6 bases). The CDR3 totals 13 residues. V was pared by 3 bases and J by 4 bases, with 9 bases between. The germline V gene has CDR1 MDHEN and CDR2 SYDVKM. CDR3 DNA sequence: TGTGCCAGCAGTTTTGGGGGCAGCTATGGCTACACCTTC. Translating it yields CASSFGGSYGYTF.

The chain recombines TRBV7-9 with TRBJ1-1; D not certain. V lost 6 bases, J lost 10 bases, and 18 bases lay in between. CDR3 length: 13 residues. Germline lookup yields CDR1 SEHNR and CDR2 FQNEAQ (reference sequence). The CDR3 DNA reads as TGTGCCAGCAGTCAAATGGGTGAGGGTGGAGCTTTCTTT. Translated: CASSQMGEGGAFF.

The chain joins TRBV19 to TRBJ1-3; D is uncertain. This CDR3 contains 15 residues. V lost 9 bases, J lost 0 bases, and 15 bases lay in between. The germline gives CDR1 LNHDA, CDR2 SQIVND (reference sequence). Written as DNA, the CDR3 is TGTGCCAGCGCCCCTGGACGGACCTCTGGAAACACCATATATTTT. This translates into CASAPGRTSGNTIYF.

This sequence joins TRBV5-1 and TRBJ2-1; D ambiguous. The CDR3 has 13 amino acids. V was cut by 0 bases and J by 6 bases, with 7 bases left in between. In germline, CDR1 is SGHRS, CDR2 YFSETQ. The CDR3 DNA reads TGCGCCAGCAGCTTGGGCGAAACCAATGAGCAGTTCTTC. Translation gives CASSLGETNEQFF.

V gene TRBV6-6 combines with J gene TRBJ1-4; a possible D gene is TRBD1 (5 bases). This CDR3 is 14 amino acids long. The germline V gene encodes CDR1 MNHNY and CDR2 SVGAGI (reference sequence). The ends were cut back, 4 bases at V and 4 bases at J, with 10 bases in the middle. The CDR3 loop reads CASSFGTINEKLFF. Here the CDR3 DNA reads TGTGCCAGCAGTTTCGGGACCATTAATGAAAAACTGTTTTTT.

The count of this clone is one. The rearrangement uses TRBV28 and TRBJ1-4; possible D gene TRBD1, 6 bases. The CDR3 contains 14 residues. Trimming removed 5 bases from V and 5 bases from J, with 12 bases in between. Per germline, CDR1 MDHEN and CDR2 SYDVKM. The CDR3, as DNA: TGTGCCAGCAGTATTACAGGGCTAAATGAAAAACTGTTTTTT. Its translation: CASSITGLNEKLFF. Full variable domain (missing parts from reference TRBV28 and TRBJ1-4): DVKVTQSSRYLVKRTGEKVFLECVQDMDHENMFWYRQDPGLGLRLIYFSYDVKMKEKGDIPEGYSVSREKKERFSLILESASTNQTSMYLCASSITGLNEKLFFGSGTQLSVL.

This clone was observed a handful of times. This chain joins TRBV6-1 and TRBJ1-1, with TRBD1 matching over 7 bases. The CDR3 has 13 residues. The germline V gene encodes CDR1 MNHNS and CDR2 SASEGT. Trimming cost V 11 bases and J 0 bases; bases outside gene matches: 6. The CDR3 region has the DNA TGTGCCGGAGGGGACAGATTGAACACTGAAGCTTTCTTT. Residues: CAGGDRLNTEAFF.

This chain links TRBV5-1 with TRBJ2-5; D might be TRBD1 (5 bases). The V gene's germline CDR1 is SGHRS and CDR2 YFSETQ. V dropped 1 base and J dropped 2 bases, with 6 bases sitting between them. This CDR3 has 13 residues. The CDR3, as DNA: TGCGCCAGCAGCTTGAGACAGCAAGAGACCCAGTACTTC. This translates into CASSLRQQETQYF.